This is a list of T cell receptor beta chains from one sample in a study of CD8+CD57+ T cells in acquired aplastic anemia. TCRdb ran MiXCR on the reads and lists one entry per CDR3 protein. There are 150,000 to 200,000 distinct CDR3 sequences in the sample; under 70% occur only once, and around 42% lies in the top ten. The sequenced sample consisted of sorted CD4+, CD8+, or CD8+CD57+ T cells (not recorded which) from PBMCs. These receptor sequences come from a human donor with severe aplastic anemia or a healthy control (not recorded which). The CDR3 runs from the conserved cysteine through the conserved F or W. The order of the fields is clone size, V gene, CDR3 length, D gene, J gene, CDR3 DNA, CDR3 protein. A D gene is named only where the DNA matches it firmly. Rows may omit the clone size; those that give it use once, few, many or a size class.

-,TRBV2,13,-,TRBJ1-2,TGTGCCAGCAGTGTTACGGGGTTCGGTGGCTACACCTTC,CASSVTGFGGYTF
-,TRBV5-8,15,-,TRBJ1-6,TGTGCCAGCAGCTTGGGGACAGTCCGAGCTTCACCCCTCCACTTT,CASSLGTVRASPLHF
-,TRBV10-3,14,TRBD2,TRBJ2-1,TGTGCCATCCGGACTAGCGGACCAGTCAATGAGCAGTTCTTC,CAIRTSGPVNEQFF
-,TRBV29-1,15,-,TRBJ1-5,TGCAGCGTTGGGGACGGACTAGGGGGCAATCAGCCCCAGCATTTT,CSVGDGLGGNQPQHF
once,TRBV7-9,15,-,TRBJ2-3,TGTGCCAGCAGCTTAGTAGCGGAGAGCACAGATACGCAGTATTTT,CASSLVAESTDTQYF
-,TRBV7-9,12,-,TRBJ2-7,TGTGCCAGCAGCAGCCAAGGGGGCGAGCAGTACTTC,CASSSQGGEQYF
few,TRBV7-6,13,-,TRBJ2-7,TGTGCCAGCAGCTTAGCTCGGGGGAGCGAGCAGTACTTC,CASSLARGSEQYF
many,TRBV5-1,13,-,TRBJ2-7,TGTGCCAGCAGCTTAGGGAGCTCCTACGAGCAGTACTTC,CASSLGSSYEQYF
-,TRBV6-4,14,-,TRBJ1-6,TGTGCCAGCAGTTCGAGCGGGGATAATTCACCCCTCCACTTT,CASSSSGDNSPLHF
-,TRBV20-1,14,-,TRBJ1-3,TGCAGTGCTAGAAAGTACAGGGCTGGAAACACCATATATTTT,CSARKYRAGNTIYF
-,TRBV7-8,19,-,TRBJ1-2,TGTGCCAGCAGCCACACCAACCTGCCCCTATTGGAATTTGCCTATGGCTACACCTTC,CASSHTNLPLLEFAYGYTF
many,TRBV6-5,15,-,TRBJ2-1,TGTGCCAGCACCCCAGCATACGAGGGGACCCACAGGCAGTTCTTC,CASTPAYEGTHRQFF
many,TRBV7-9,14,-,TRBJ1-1,TGTGCCAGCAGCTCAACCTTGGTGGGAACTGAAGCTTTCTTT,CASSSTLVGTEAFF
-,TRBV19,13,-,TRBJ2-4,TGTGCCAGTAGTATCGGACAGTTCAACATTCAGTACTTC,CASSIGQFNIQYF
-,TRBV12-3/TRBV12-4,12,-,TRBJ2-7,TGTGCCAGCAGACAGAGACGGTACGAGCAGTACTTC,CASRQRRYEQYF
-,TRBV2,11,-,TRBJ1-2,TGTGCCAGCAATCGGGACTATGGCTACACCTTC,CASNRDYGYTF
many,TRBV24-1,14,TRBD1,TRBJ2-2,TGTGCCACCAGTGAGACAGGGGTCCCCGGGGAGCTGTTTTTT,CATSETGVPGELFF
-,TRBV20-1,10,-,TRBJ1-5,TGCAGTGCTAGAGGACAGCCCCAGCATTTT,CSARGQPQHF
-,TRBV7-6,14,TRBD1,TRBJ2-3,TGTGCCAGCAGCGAAAGACAGGGGTGGGATACGCAGTATTTT,CASSERQGWDTQYF
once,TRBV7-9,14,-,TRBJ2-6,TGTGCCAGCAGCTTAGGTACCGGGGCCAACGTCCTGACTTTC,CASSLGTGANVLTF
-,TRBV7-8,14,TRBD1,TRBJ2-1,TGTGCCAGCGCGGTAGGGACAGCTAACAATGAGCAGTTCTTC,CASAVGTANNEQFF
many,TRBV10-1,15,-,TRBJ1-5,TGCGCCAGTAGGGAGAGGTTCCGGGGCAATCAGCCCCAGCATTTT,CASRERFRGNQPQHF
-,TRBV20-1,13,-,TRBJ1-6,TGCAGTGCTAGACTGGACAGCAATTCACCCCTCCACTTT,CSARLDSNSPLHF
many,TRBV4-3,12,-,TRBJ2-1,TGCGCCAGCAGCCCGGGTAGTAATGAGCAGTTCTTC,CASSPGSNEQFF
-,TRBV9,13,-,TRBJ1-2,TGTGCCAGCAGCGCCGGGACTAGCGGGGCTAGCACCTTC,CASSAGTSGASTF
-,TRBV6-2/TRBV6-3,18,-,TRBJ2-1,TGTGCCAGCAGTTACTTCGCCGTAGCGGATAGCTCCTACAATGAGCAGTTCTTC,CASSYFAVADSSYNEQFF
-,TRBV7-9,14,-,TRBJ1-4,TGTGCCAGCAGCCCCCTAGGACATACCGAAAAACTGTTTTTT,CASSPLGHTEKLFF
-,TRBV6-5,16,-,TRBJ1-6,TGTGCCAGCAGTTACTCGACAGGTGCAACCCATTCACCCCTCCACTTT,CASSYSTGATHSPLHF
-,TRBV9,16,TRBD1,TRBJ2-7,TGTGCCAGCAGGAACGACCGGGACAGCCGACCCTACGAGCAGTACTTC,CASRNDRDSRPYEQYF
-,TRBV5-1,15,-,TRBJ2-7,TGCGCCAGCAGCCTCCAGAGGGGGGGCGCCTACGAGCAGTACTTC,CASSLQRGGAYEQYF
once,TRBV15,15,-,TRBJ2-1,TGTGCCACCAGCAAGGCAGGACCCATTTACAATGAGCAGTTCTTC,CATSKAGPIYNEQFF
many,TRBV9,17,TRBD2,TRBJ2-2,TGTGCCAGCAGCGTAGTGGGGGGGTACACGAACACCGGGGAGCTGTTTTTT,CASSVVGGYTNTGELFF